This TCR beta chain was observed in a study of blood T cell repertoires in COVID-19. In the original processing: Amplification of reference gene primers was used by the study to estimate nucleated cell counts. TCRdb's copy holds only in-frame clones and misses some; the assay was immunoSEQ multiplex PCR. For V, J and clone size, that table is used; D and trimming come from the DNA. This sample has 130,000 to 150,000 clones, with over 75% found just once. Sequencing was done on a sample of peripheral blood. This TCR derives from a man in his sixties or seventies with acute or convalescent COVID-19.

The DNA for the CDR3 is TGTGCCAGCAGTTTAGCCGGGGGAGGCTACACCTTC. The encoded protein is CASSLAGGGYTF. The chain combines TRBV12-3 or TRBV12-4 with TRBJ1-2; D perhaps matches TRBD1 (5 bases). The CDR3 is made up of 12 amino acids. The ends were cut back, 0 bases at V and 8 bases at J, with 7 bases in the middle.